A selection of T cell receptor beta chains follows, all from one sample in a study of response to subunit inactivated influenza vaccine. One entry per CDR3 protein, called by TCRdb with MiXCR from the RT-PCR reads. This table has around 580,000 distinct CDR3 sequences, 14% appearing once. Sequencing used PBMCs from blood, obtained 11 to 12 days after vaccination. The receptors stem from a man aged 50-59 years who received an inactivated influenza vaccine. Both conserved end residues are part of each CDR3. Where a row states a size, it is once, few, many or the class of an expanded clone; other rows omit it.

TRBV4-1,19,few,CASSPQIIRLADSTGELFF
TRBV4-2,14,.,CASSQRGEDTEAFF
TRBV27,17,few,CASSSLAGGPKADTQYF
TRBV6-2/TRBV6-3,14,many,CASRRDSSAGELFF
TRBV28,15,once,CASSSYRGFTYEQYF
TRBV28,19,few,CASSLLGRARGLGYYEQYF
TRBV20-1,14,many,CSARGLVNTGELFF
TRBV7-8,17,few,CASSLFSRGRGNTEAFF
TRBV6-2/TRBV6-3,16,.,CASSYSPSTNTGELFF
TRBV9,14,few,CASSLRTGSGELFF